This T cell receptor beta chain comes out of a study of beta chain features in type 1 diabetes. For the study at large: Cell yields, gender and age were similar in healthy donors and patients. Study-level findings and limits: A possible short-template PCR bias applies equally to patients and controls. Shorter TCRB CDR3s, moderately but significantly so, were found in Type 1 diabetes patients in all four CD4+ subsets.

A CD45RO/CCR7/CD25/CD127/CD95/CD27 panel sorted naive, central memory, regulatory and stem cell-like memory CD4+ cells. A few counts support this clone. Its antigen is as yet unknown. Germline V gives CDR1 SGHRS, CDR2 YFSETQ. The CDR3 loop spans 14 amino acids. The V end was cut by 0 bases, the J end by 3 bases, with 6 bases between. TCRB transcripts that were expressed got sequenced, as all of the isolated RNA had been reverse transcribed. The method was immunoSEQ multiplex PCR; TCRdb's version includes in-frame clones alone and lacks a portion of them. Of about 190,000 clones listed, about 7.8% are singletons.

The sequenced material came from central memory CD4+ T cells from blood. This sequence joins TRBV5-1 and TRBJ1-4, with TRBD1 as a possible D gene (5 bases). The TCR comes from a woman aged 40 to 50 with type 1 diabetes. CDR3 amino acids: CASSLGTPNEKLFF. The CDR3, as DNA: TGCGCCAGCAGCTTGGGGACACCTAATGAAAAACTGTTTTTT.